The clone carrying this TCR beta chain is categorized as large (0.1 to 1%). Full-length variable regions came from constant-region reverse primers plus semi-nested Nested Universal Primer A PCR. MiXCR was run by TCRdb on the 5' RACE reads, yielding one entry per CDR3 protein. The sample consists of about 5,800 distinct CDR3 sequences, about three quarters of them appearing once. V was pared by 4 bases and J by 0 bases, with 7 bases between. This CDR3 is built from 14 residues. CDR1 is DFQATT and CDR2 is SNEGSKA in the germline V gene (reference sequence). Source material: memory CD4+ T cells sorted from a lymph node. Subset meaning: memory CD4+ T cells, CD4+CD45RO+CD25-. The gene calls are TRBV20-1 and TRBJ1-6; D ambiguous. The receptor comes from a female donor with breast cancer. The CDR3 nucleotides are TGCAGTGCTATGGCCCCCTCCTATAATTCACCCCTCCACTTT. It yields the protein CSAMAPSYNSPLHF.